One and the same sample provided the 26 T cell receptor beta chains below, sequenced in a study of blood T cell repertoires in COVID-19. Measured with immunoSEQ multiplex PCR; TCRdb has only the in-frame clones, and not every one. The sample holds 350,000 to 400,000 clones, 89% seen once. Sequenced: peripheral blood. The receptors were gathered from a woman aged 30 to 39 with COVID-19, enrolled during active disease.

The chain carries TRBV30 and TRBJ1-4; no clear D. Between the trimmed V and J ends, which lost 3 bases and 7 bases, there was a span of 9 bases. The germline gives CDR1 GTSNPN, CDR2 SVGIG (reference sequence). The CDR3 contains 12 residues. This CDR3 reads CAWSVGSEKLFF. Here the CDR3 DNA reads TGTGCCTGGAGCGTGGGGAGTGAAAAACTGTTTTTT.

This rearrangement joins TRBV28 to TRBJ2-7, with TRBD2 as a possible D gene (5 bases). The germline V gene has CDR1 MDHEN and CDR2 SYDVKM. The CDR3 consists of 12 residues. The CDR3 region is CASSPTGGEQYV. The CDR3 bases are TGTGCCAGCAGTCCCACCGGTGGGGAGCAGTACGTT.

This chain uses TRBV5-4 with TRBJ1-1; D not certain. The CDR3 totals 15 residues. Per the germline V gene, CDR1 is SGHNT and CDR2 is YYREEE (reference sequence). V was cut by 5 bases and J by 0 bases, with 14 bases left in between. For the CDR3, the DNA is TGTGCCAGCAGGAGCGCGGGGAGGTTGAACACTGAAGCTTTCTTT. It yields the protein CASRSAGRLNTEAFF.

This clone has only a few counts. This sequence joins TRBV4-1 and TRBJ1-2; 7 nucleotides match TRBD1. The germline V gene has CDR1 MGHRA and CDR2 YSYEKL. J was trimmed by 1 base and V by 4 bases; bases with no gene match: 21. The CDR3 runs 20 residues. The DNA of the CDR3 is TGCGCCAGCAGCCGCCGGACCTCCGGGACAGAGGGGAGAGTTAACTATGGCTACACCTTC. It specifies CASSRRTSGTEGRVNYGYTF.

The chain is built from TRBV6-4 and TRBJ2-2; 11 positions match TRBD2. From germline, CDR1 is MRHNA and CDR2 SNTAGT. This CDR3 contains 15 residues. Trimming cost V 6 bases and J 5 bases; bases outside gene matches: 5. In nucleotides, the CDR3 is TGTGCCAGCAGAACTAGCGGGGGAGATACCGGGGAGCTGTTTTTT. Protein sequence: CASRTSGGDTGELFF.

The gene calls are TRBV12-5 and TRBJ2-3; 11 positions agree with TRBD2. Per the germline V gene, CDR1 is LGHNT and CDR2 is FRNRAP. With 3 bases clipped from V and 2 bases from J, the junction kept 4 bases outside the gene matches. This CDR3 comprises 16 residues. CDR3 coding DNA: TGTGCTAGTGGTTTAGGACTAGCGGGCCTCACAGATACGCAGTATTTT. It codes for CASGLGLAGLTDTQYF.

The chain is built from TRBV5-1 and TRBJ2-7; 7 nucleotides align to TRBD1. V lost 5 bases and J lost 2; bases outside the gene matches: 7. Germline CDR1 is SGHRS and CDR2 is YFSETQ. The CDR3 sequence is 14 residues long. The CDR3 spells CASRAPQGAYEQYF. The CDR3 DNA reads as TGCGCCAGCAGGGCCCCCCAGGGGGCCTACGAGCAGTACTTC. The full variable domain, completed using reference TRBV5-1 and TRBJ2-7, is KAGVTQTPRYLIKTRGQQVTLSCSPISGHRSVSWYQQTPGQGLQFLFEYFSETQRNKGNFPGRFSGRQFSNSRSEMNVSTLELGDSALYLCASRAPQGAYEQYFGPGTRLTVT.

The chain couples TRBV5-6 to TRBJ2-5, with a weak D call TRBD2 (5 bases). Trimming removed 4 bases from V and 0 bases from J, with 13 bases in between. From germline, CDR1 is SGHDT and CDR2 YYEEEE. The CDR3 covers 15 residues. The CDR3 is CASSPFTLDQETQYF. The DNA of the CDR3 is TGTGCCAGCAGCCCCTTTACACTAGACCAAGAGACCCAGTACTTC.

J is TRBJ2-5 and V is TRBV6-6; 8 nucleotides agree with TRBD2. The CDR3 runs 18 residues. CDR1 is MNHNY, CDR2 SVGAGI, per germline (reference sequence). Germline trimming cut 5 bases from V and 4 bases from J; bases unmatched to any gene: 18. The CDR3 spells CASSPVGVAGPFSETQYF. CDR3 DNA sequence: TGTGCCAGCAGTCCAGTCGGGGTAGCGGGGCCCTTCTCAGAGACCCAGTACTTC.

The genes are TRBV5-4 and TRBJ1-2; maybe TRBD1 (6 bases). The CDR3 has 15 amino acids. V was trimmed by 1 base and J by 5 bases, leaving 15 bases between them. Germline V CDR1 and CDR2: SGHNT, YYREEE (reference sequence). The CDR3 DNA sequence: TGTGCCAGCAGCTTGTCCCTCGACAGGAGATATGGCTACACCTTC. This translates into CASSLSLDRRYGYTF.

This clone was counted only a few times. V is TRBV2 and J is TRBJ2-3; the D gene is possibly TRBD2 (5 bases). Germline CDR1 SNHLY, CDR2 FYNNEI. V was shortened by 5 bases and J by 2 bases, with 17 bases between the two germline ends. The CDR3 is made up of 16 amino acids. CDR3 protein: CASSYSRGGSTDTQYF. As DNA, the CDR3 is TGTGCCAGCAGTTATTCACGGGGTGGCTCCACAGATACGCAGTATTTT.

This clone has only a few counts. The chain uses TRBV15 and TRBJ2-2; 7 nucleotides match TRBD1. The CDR3 consists of 16 residues. J gave up 6 bases and V 0 bases, and 7 bases lay outside the gene matches. Germline-derived CDR1 and CDR2 are LNHNV and YYDKDF (reference sequence). The CDR3 coding sequence is TGTGCCACCAGCAGAGATATGGGACAGCTGTCCGGGGAGCTGTTTTTT. It specifies CATSRDMGQLSGELFF.

This clone was found once. This chain links TRBV4-1 with TRBJ2-3; no definite D call. The germline V gene encodes CDR1 MGHRA and CDR2 YSYEKL. Between the trimmed V and J ends, which lost 4 bases and 10 bases, there was a span of 12 bases. The CDR3 is 12 amino acids. The CDR3 DNA reads as TGCGCCAGCAGCCTAAATCGAGAGGCGCAGTATTTT. This gives the protein CASSLNREAQYF.

V usage is TRBV5-1 and J usage is TRBJ2-2, with 8 positions matching TRBD1. The CDR3 is 18 amino acids. CDR1 SGHRS and CDR2 YFSETQ come from the germline V gene. Trimming removed 2 bases from V and 4 bases from J; junction bases left unmatched: 13. Written as DNA, the CDR3 is TGCGCCAGCAGCTTAGGACAGGGCGGGCGGGACGGCACCGGGGAGCTGTTTTTT. Amino acid sequence: CASSLGQGGRDGTGELFF.

The rearrangement joins TRBV4-3 to TRBJ2-5; D perhaps matches TRBD1 (5 bases). The CDR3 sequence is 17 residues long. V was pared by 0 bases and J by 1 base, with 15 bases between. The germline CDR1 and CDR2 sequences are LGHNA and YSLEER. CDR3 residues: CASSQEWGRASQETQYF. The CDR3 coding sequence is TGCGCCAGCAGCCAAGAGTGGGGCAGGGCGAGCCAAGAGACCCAGTACTTC.

The J gene is TRBJ1-2, the V gene TRBV25-1; TRBD1 is a possible D gene (6 bases). The germline V gene has CDR1 MGHDK and CDR2 SYGVNS. The V gene lost 6 bases and the J gene lost 6 bases, with 14 bases spanning the gap. The CDR3 spans 13 residues. DNA of the CDR3: TGTGCCAGCAGCCTAGTAGGGGGTAATGGCTACACCTTC. Protein product: CASSLVGGNGYTF.

The chain carries TRBV6-5 and TRBJ2-5; weak D call: TRBD1 (6 bases). The length of the CDR3 is 15 residues. CDR1 and CDR2 (germline): MNHEY, SVGAGI. Trimming took off 6 bases at V and 5 bases at J, with 19 bases between the two ends. CDR3 in amino acids: CASRPPGQERETQYF. CDR3 in DNA: TGTGCCAGCAGGCCCCCGGGACAAGAAAGGGAGACCCAGTACTTC.

This clone was seen only once. The chain links TRBV7-9 to TRBJ2-1, with unresolved D. Trimming left V 4 bases short and J 8 bases short, with 12 bases between. The CDR3 covers 13 residues. Per the germline V gene, CDR1 is SEHNR and CDR2 is FQNEAQ (reference sequence). The CDR3 here is CASSSGFGDEQFF. CDR3 nucleotides: TGTGCCAGCAGCTCCGGGTTTGGCGATGAGCAGTTCTTC.

This clone occurred once. V and J are TRBV10-3 and TRBJ2-3, with TRBD1 matching 8 bases. Germline lookup yields CDR1 ENHRY and CDR2 SYGVKD. V shed 4 bases and J 6 bases; nucleotides not matched to a gene: 9. This CDR3 contains 15 residues. CDR3 loop: CAISGKTGVEDTQYF. In DNA form, the CDR3 reads TGTGCCATCAGTGGGAAGACAGGGGTGGAGGATACGCAGTATTTT.

Concerning this clone itself: Other DNA variants within this sample encode the same CDR3. This rearrangement joins TRBV9 to TRBJ2-3, with TRBD2 identical over 8 bases. Germline V gives CDR1 SGDLS, CDR2 YYNGEE. J gave up 4 bases and V 3 bases, and 4 bases lay outside the gene matches. The CDR3 is made up of 14 amino acids. The CDR3 is CASSASGGADTQYF. The DNA of the CDR3 is TGTGCCAGCAGCGCCTCGGGGGGGGCAGATACGCAGTATTTT.

This chain connects TRBV5-6 to TRBJ1-6; the D gene is possibly TRBD1 (5 bases). V lost 4 bases and J 6 bases, leaving 8 bases between the germline ends. The CDR3 sequence is 13 residues long. CDR1 is SGHDT, CDR2 YYEEEE, per germline. CDR3 sequence (DNA): TGTGCCAGCAGCAATGGGGCTAATTCACCCCTCCACTTT. Its protein is CASSNGANSPLHF.

The V gene is TRBV7-2, the J gene TRBJ2-7, with TRBD2 identical over 9 bases. V was pared by 4 bases and J by 6 bases, with 4 bases of the junction left unmatched. Germline CDR1 reads SGHTA; CDR2 reads FQGNSA. The CDR3 sequence is 13 residues long. Written as DNA, the CDR3 is TGTGCCAGCAGCTCGCTAGCGGGAACCGAGCAGTACGTC. This codes for CASSSLAGTEQYV.

This rearrangement joins TRBV27 to TRBJ1-5, with D hard to call. Germline lookup yields CDR1 MNHEY and CDR2 SMNVEV (reference sequence). Trimming left V 1 base short and J 5 bases short, with 6 bases between. The CDR3 is made up of 13 amino acids. DNA for the CDR3: TGTGCCAGCAGTTTATGGGCAGATCAGCCCCAGCATTTT. Its protein is CASSLWADQPQHF.

V gene TRBV28 combines with J gene TRBJ1-6, with 10 positions matching TRBD1. Germline CDR1 MDHEN, CDR2 SYDVKM. The CDR3 has 16 residues. Losses at the gene ends were 5 bases for V and 7 bases for J; bases not matched to a gene: 8. As DNA, the CDR3 is TGTGCCAGCAGTCAGACAGGGGGCGCGTCGAATTCACCCCTCCACTTT. Encoded protein: CASSQTGGASNSPLHF.

This chain connects TRBV7-2 to TRBJ1-2; D remains unclear. The CDR3 has 15 amino acids. Trimming pared 5 bases from V and 4 bases from J, leaving 17 bases between. Per the germline V gene, CDR1 is SGHTA and CDR2 is FQGNSA. DNA for the CDR3: TGTGCCAGCAGCCCCTTAGTGGGCAGGTCCTATGGCTACACCTTC. The encoded protein is CASSPLVGRSYGYTF. The full variable domain, completed using reference TRBV7-2 and TRBJ1-2, is GAGVSQSPSNKVTEKGKDVELRCDPISGHTALYWYRQSLGQGLEFLIYFQGNSAPDKSGLPSDRFSAERTGGSVSTLTIQRTQQEDSAVYLCASSPLVGRSYGYTFGSGTRLTVV.

In its sample, this clone was seen once. The rearrangement joins TRBV27 to TRBJ2-3; maybe TRBD2 (6 bases). Per germline, CDR1 MNHEY and CDR2 SMNVEV (reference sequence). CDR3 length: 15 residues. Trimming removed 5 bases from V and 2 bases from J, with 14 bases in between. For the CDR3, the DNA is TGTGCCAGCAGTACCGCGGGACCAGTCACAGATACGCAGTATTTT. Translating gives CASSTAGPVTDTQYF.